Reported below is one T cell receptor (beta chain). Its antigen remains unknown. V dropped 4 bases and J dropped 7; count of bases not matched to a gene: 5. CDR1 is ENHRY, CDR2 SYGVKD, per germline. The CDR3 has 15 residues. The source of the sample is a study of cytomegalovirus exposure and HLA in healthy donors. The PCR employed 60 Vbeta primers together with 13 Jbeta primers. This table comes from immunoSEQ multiplex PCR, and its TCRdb copy is limited to in-frame clones, with some not included. The sample lists some 150,000 clones, around four fifths seen once, with approximately 1.5% in the top ten. Whole-study findings and limits: Later analysis showed TCR association rates varying by HLA locus, highest for DRB1 and lowest for HLA-C. TCR beta chains numbering some 160 were designated cytomegalovirus-associated. Previous analysis showed most TCR beta V segments were productive about 87% or about 30% of the time.

All donors participated as healthy donors of bone marrow. The chain joins TRBV10-3 to TRBJ2-1, with 12 nucleotides matching TRBD2. The TCR comes from a man in his forties or fifties in good health and CMV-seronegative. The sequencing sample was made of PBMCs. The CDR3 reads CAISATSGRSNEQFF. The DNA of the CDR3 is TGTGCCATCAGTGCTACTAGCGGGAGGTCGAATGAGCAGTTCTTC.